Below, 24 T cell receptor beta chains from the same sample are listed, as sequenced in a study of human T cells and chemical hapten exposure. MiXCR, run by TCRdb on the RACE reads, gives a single entry per CDR3 protein. This table holds around 120,000 distinct CDR3 sequences, 13% found once. Time point meaning: pre-sensitization, week 0. The treatment: therapeutic diphenylcyclopropenone sensitization with weekly scalp DPC. The sample consisted of whole blood, taken in connection with sensitization to the hapten diphenylcyclopropenone (DPC). The receptors stem from a young woman with alopecia areata. Some clones in this sample may be carry-over from other donors' samples.

The chain joins TRBV12-5 to TRBJ2-3; D uncertain. Germline V gene sequence: CDR1 LGHNT, CDR2 FRNRAP. Trimming left V 5 bases short and J 0 bases short, with 9 bases between. The CDR3 is 14 amino acids. CDR3 nucleotide sequence: TGTGCTAGTGGTCCGCAGGACAGCACAGATACGCAGTATTTT. Its protein is CASGPQDSTDTQYF. The whole variable domain, filled in from reference TRBV12-5 and TRBJ2-3, reads DARVTQTPRHKVTEMGQEVTMRCQPILGHNTVFWYRQTMMQGLELLAYFRNRAPLDDSGMPKDRFSAEMPDATLATLKIQPSEPRDSAVYFCASGPQDSTDTQYFGPGTRLTVL.

A few counts support this clonotype. The chain links TRBV28 to TRBJ2-3, with 11 nucleotides matching TRBD2. CDR1 is MDHEN, CDR2 SYDVKM, per germline. This CDR3 region has 18 residues. V lost 6 bases, J lost 0 bases, and 11 bases stayed unmatched. In DNA form, the CDR3 reads TGTGCCAGCAGCAGAGGCCCACCTAGCGGGGGGAGCACAGATACGCAGTATTTT. Its translation is CASSRGPPSGGSTDTQYF.

This clonotype was seen repeatedly, ten times or more. This chain joins TRBV6-6 and TRBJ1-4, with a possible D match to TRBD1 (5 bases). Trimming shortened V by 2 bases and J by 6 bases, and 10 bases separated the two germline ends. The CDR3 loop spans 14 amino acids. CDR1 and CDR2 (germline): MNHNY, SVGAGI (reference sequence). This CDR3 is CASSYGQRDEKLFF. CDR3 sequence (DNA): TGTGCCAGCAGTTACGGACAACGTGATGAAAAACTGTTTTTT.

This clonotype appeared many times. CDR3 in DNA: TGTGCCAGCTCGCAGACAGATACGCAGTATTTT. Translation gives CASSQTDTQYF. This chain connects TRBV18 to TRBJ2-3; no reliable D call. Deletions cut 6 bases from V and 3 bases from J, with 4 bases between. CDR1 and CDR2 (germline): KGHSH, LQKENI. The CDR3 loop spans 11 amino acids.

A few counts support this clonotype. This sequence joins TRBV20-1 and TRBJ2-3; no firm D call. CDR3 length: 14 amino acids. CDR1 DFQATT and CDR2 SNEGSKA come from the germline V gene (reference sequence). V lost 5 bases and J 0 bases, leaving 12 bases between the germline ends. Here the CDR3 reads CSAAPGPSTDTQYF. DNA of the CDR3: TGCAGTGCTGCCCCGGGCCCTAGCACAGATACGCAGTATTTT.

The V call is TRBV29-1, the J call TRBJ2-1; D could derive from TRBD1 or TRBD2 (7 bases each). V was pared by 4 bases and J by 8 bases, with 18 bases between. This CDR3 has 14 residues. CDR1 is SQVTM, CDR2 ANQGSEA, per germline. DNA of the CDR3: TGCAGCGTTGGCAGGGGGGGCTGGTATGATGAGCAGTTCTTC. Translation gives CSVGRGGWYDEQFF.

The chain uses TRBV6-1 and TRBJ2-3; weak D call: TRBD1 (6 bases). The CDR3 has 12 amino acids. Germline V gives CDR1 MNHNS, CDR2 SASEGT. V was clipped by 4 bases and J by 6 bases, with 8 bases between them. This CDR3 is CASSAGVDTQYF. The DNA for the CDR3 is TGTGCCAGCAGTGCAGGGGTGGATACGCAGTATTTT.

There are a few counts of this clonotype. The chain joins TRBV5-4 to TRBJ1-1; perhaps TRBD1 as D (6 bases). This CDR3 has 16 residues. The germline V gene encodes CDR1 SGHNT and CDR2 YYREEE (reference sequence). Trimming pared 2 bases from V and 1 base from J, leaving 15 bases between. CDR3 sequence: CASSFYWDTPNTEAFF. In nucleotides, the CDR3 is TGTGCCAGCAGCTTTTATTGGGACACCCCGAACACTGAAGCTTTCTTT. Supplemented by reference TRBV5-4 and TRBJ1-1, the full variable domain reads ETGVTQSPTHLIKTRGQQVTLRCSSQSGHNTVSWYQQALGQGPQFIFQYYREEENGRGNFPPRFSGLQFPNYSSELNVNALELDDSALYLCASSFYWDTPNTEAFFGQGTRLTVV.

This clonotype was counted ten times or more. This chain uses TRBV5-4 with TRBJ2-5, with a weak D call TRBD1 (5 bases). The V gene lost 2 bases and the J gene lost 5 bases, with 13 bases spanning the gap. The CDR3 has 14 residues. Germline-derived CDR1 and CDR2 are SGHNT and YYREEE (reference sequence). CDR3 sequence: CASSFPGLGETQYF. The DNA of the CDR3 is TGTGCCAGCAGCTTCCCAGGGCTCGGCGAGACCCAGTACTTC.

This clonotype has a count of ten or more. The chain joins TRBV20-1 to TRBJ1-1; possible D gene TRBD1, 5 bases. This CDR3 comprises 16 residues. V was shortened by 0 bases and J by 3 bases, with 17 bases between the two germline ends. The germline V gene has CDR1 DFQATT and CDR2 SNEGSKA (reference sequence). CDR3 protein: CSARDHLGPRDTEAFF. In DNA form, the CDR3 reads TGCAGTGCTAGAGATCATTTAGGCCCCAGGGACACTGAAGCTTTCTTT.

This clonotype was counted many times. This sequence joins TRBV6-6 and TRBJ2-7, with 7 bases that match TRBD2. This CDR3 is built from 14 residues. Per the germline V gene, CDR1 is MNHNY and CDR2 is SVGAGI (reference sequence). With V trimmed by 2 bases and J by 7 bases, 8 bases remained unmatched. The CDR3 reads CASSYGTTGGEQYF. The CDR3 coding sequence is TGTGCCAGCAGTTACGGGACCACGGGGGGTGAGCAGTACTTC.

The chain joins TRBV6-2 or TRBV6-3 to TRBJ1-2; no firm D call. From germline, CDR1 is MNHEY and CDR2 SVGEGT. Trimming left V 4 bases short and J 1 base short, with 4 bases between. The length of the CDR3 is 12 residues. CDR3 amino acids: CASSFNNYGYTF. The CDR3 DNA reads as TGTGCCAGCAGTTTTAATAACTATGGCTACACCTTC.

This clonotype was recorded many times. The chain links TRBV7-3 to TRBJ2-5, with D hard to call. Between the trimmed V and J ends, which lost 0 bases and 7 bases, there was a span of 9 bases. This CDR3 comprises 13 residues. CDR1 is SGHTA and CDR2 is FQGTGA in the germline V gene. CDR3 in amino acids: CASSLTGKGTQYF. Here the CDR3 DNA reads TGTGCCAGCAGCTTAACGGGGAAAGGGACCCAGTACTTC.

This clonotype has a handful of counts. The V call is TRBV4-3, the J call TRBJ1-2; the D gene is possibly TRBD1 (5 bases). V was cut by 1 base and J by 2 bases, with 17 bases left in between. CDR1 and CDR2 from the germline V gene are LGHNA and YSLEER. The CDR3 extends over 17 amino acids. CDR3 coding DNA: TGCGCCAGCAGCCAAGTGAGTGGTACGGGGGACAACTATGGCTACACCTTC. This codes for CASSQVSGTGDNYGYTF.

This clonotype showed up just a few times. The chain combines TRBV4-3 with TRBJ2-1; D is uncertain. Germline values: CDR1 LGHNA, CDR2 YSLEER. V lost 4 bases, J lost 0 bases, and 13 bases lay in between. This CDR3 spans 16 amino acids. CDR3 sequence: CASSREHLSSYNEQFF. CDR3 DNA: TGCGCCAGCAGCCGAGAGCATTTGAGCTCCTACAATGAGCAGTTCTTC.

This clonotype was detected ten times or more. The chain combines TRBV12-3 or TRBV12-4 with TRBJ1-5; TRBD1 matches 9 bases. Trimming took 5 bases from V and 6 from J; bases not matched to a gene: 5. This CDR3 has 14 amino acids. The CDR3 here is CASSRTGEGQPQHF. CDR3 nucleotide sequence: TGTGCCAGCAGTAGGACAGGGGAGGGTCAGCCCCAGCATTTT.

A few counts support this clonotype. The J gene is TRBJ2-6, the V gene TRBV6-5; no clear D gene. Between the trimmed V and J ends, which lost 8 bases and 0 bases, there was a span of 8 bases. The CDR3 has 14 amino acids. Germline V gene sequence: CDR1 MNHEY, CDR2 SVGAGI. CDR3 region: CASQAPSGANVLTF. CDR3 DNA sequence: TGTGCCAGCCAAGCGCCCTCTGGGGCCAACGTCCTGACTTTC.

This clonotype was seen a handful of times. This sequence joins TRBV18 and TRBJ2-3; TRBD2 matches 11 bases. The CDR3 consists of 16 residues. Germline V gives CDR1 KGHSH, CDR2 LQKENI. The ends lost 3 bases at V and 2 bases at J; junction bases unmatched: 4. CDR3 sequence reads: CASSPGTSGLTDTQYF. Here the CDR3 DNA reads TGTGCCAGCTCACCCGGGACTAGCGGCCTCACAGATACGCAGTATTTT.

This rearrangement joins TRBV5-1 to TRBJ1-1; TRBD1 matches 7 bases. CDR3 length: 17 residues. With V trimmed by 4 bases and J by 1 base, 13 bases remained unmatched. Per the germline V gene, CDR1 is SGHRS and CDR2 is YFSETQ. The CDR3 nucleotides are TGCGCCAGCAGCGCTTTGGCGACAGGGTTGTCGAACACTGAAGCTTTCTTT. It translates to CASSALATGLSNTEAFF.

This clonotype showed up many times. The V gene is TRBV6-2 or TRBV6-3, the J gene TRBJ2-6; TRBD1 is a possible D gene (6 bases). The germline V gene encodes CDR1 MNHEY and CDR2 SVGEGT. The CDR3 has 15 residues. V was trimmed by 7 bases and J by 4 bases, leaving 14 bases between them. CDR3 region: CASTLQGSGANVLTF. CDR3 DNA sequence: TGTGCCAGCACCTTACAGGGCTCCGGGGCCAACGTCCTGACTTTC.

This clonotype turned up a few times. V gene TRBV29-1 combines with J gene TRBJ2-5, with D possibly TRBD2 on 6 matching bases. V was trimmed by 6 bases and J by 5 bases, leaving 13 bases between them. CDR1 is SQVTM, CDR2 ANQGSEA, per germline. The CDR3 is 12 amino acids. CDR3 loop: CSVTSFEETQYF. For the CDR3, the DNA is TGCAGCGTGACTAGTTTTGAGGAGACCCAGTACTTC.

This chain joins TRBV4-3 and TRBJ2-7; D gene unclear. The germline V and J ends were trimmed by 4 bases and 7 bases, with 8 bases remaining between them. Germline CDR1 and CDR2: LGHNA and YSLEER. CDR3 size: 11 residues. This CDR3 reads CASSPPKEQYF. In DNA, the CDR3 is TGCGCCAGCAGCCCCCCGAAGGAGCAGTACTTC.

This clonotype has only a few counts. The rearrangement links TRBV20-1 to TRBJ2-3; D call uncertain. Trimming pared 3 bases from V and 4 bases from J, leaving 5 bases between. CDR1 and CDR2 (germline): DFQATT, SNEGSKA (reference sequence). The CDR3 consists of 11 residues. This CDR3 is CSASSADTQYF. CDR3 DNA: TGCAGTGCTAGCTCTGCAGATACGCAGTATTTT.

CDR3 in DNA: TGTGCCAGCACCCCCGGCGTGAACACTGAAGCTTTCTTT. Its protein is CASTPGVNTEAFF. V is TRBV12-3 or TRBV12-4 and J is TRBJ1-1; D not resolved. The CDR3 is made up of 13 amino acids. The germline V and J ends were trimmed by 7 bases and 0 bases, with 9 bases remaining between them.